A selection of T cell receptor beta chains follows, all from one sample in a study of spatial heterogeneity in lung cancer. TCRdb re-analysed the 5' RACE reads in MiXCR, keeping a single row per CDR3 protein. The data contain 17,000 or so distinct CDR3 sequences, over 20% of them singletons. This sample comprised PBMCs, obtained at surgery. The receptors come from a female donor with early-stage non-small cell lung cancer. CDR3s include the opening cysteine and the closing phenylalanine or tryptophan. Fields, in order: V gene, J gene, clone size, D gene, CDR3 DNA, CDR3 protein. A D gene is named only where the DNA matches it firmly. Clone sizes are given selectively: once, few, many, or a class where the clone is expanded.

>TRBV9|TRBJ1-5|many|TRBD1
TGTGCCAGCAGCCCGGACAGGGCTGGACAGCCCCAGCATTTT
CASSPDRAGQPQHF
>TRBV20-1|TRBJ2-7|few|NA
TGCAGTGCTAGGGGGGTCAGGCTAGGCTACGAGCAGTACTTC
CSARGVRLGYEQYF
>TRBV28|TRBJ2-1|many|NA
TGTGCCAGCAGTTGGACCCAAGAGACGGACAATGAGCAGTTCTTC
CASSWTQETDNEQFF
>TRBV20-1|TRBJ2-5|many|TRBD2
TGCAGTCCAGTCGACGGGACTAACCAAGAGACCCAGTACTTC
CSPVDGTNQETQYF
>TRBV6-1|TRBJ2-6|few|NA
TGTGCCAGCGGAGGTTGGCCAGCCTCTGGGGCCAACGTCCTGACTTTC
CASGGWPASGANVLTF
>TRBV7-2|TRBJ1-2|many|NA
TGTGCCAGCATGGTCGGCCTTAACTATGGCTACACCTTC
CASMVGLNYGYTF
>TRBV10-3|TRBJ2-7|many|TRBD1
TGTGCCATCAGTGACCGGGACAGGGGCATAGACGAGCAGTACTTC
CAISDRDRGIDEQYF
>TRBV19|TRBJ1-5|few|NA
TGTGCCAGTAGTACCCAGGACAGTTACAATCAGCCCCAGCATTTT
CASSTQDSYNQPQHF
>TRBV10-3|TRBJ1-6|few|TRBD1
TGTGCCATCGGGGGACAGGGTCTGAATAATTCACCCCTCCACTTT
CAIGGQGLNNSPLHF
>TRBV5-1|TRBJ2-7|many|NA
TGCGCCAGCAGCTCATACGAGCAGTACTTC
CASSSYEQYF
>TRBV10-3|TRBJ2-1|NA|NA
TGTGCCATCAGTGAGGCGACAGGAGACTACAATGAGCAGTTCTTC
CAISEATGDYNEQFF
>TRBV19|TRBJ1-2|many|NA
TGTGCCAGCAGGGACCGCAGGCCGGATGGCTACACCTTC
CASRDRRPDGYTF
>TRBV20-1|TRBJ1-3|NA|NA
TGCAGTGCTGCTATACGAAACACCATATATTTT
CSAAIRNTIYF
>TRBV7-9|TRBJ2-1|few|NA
TGTGCCAGCAGCTTAATCCAGGGGGGCCCCTACAATGAGCAGTTCTTC
CASSLIQGGPYNEQFF
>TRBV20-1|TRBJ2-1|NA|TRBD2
TGCAGTGCTAGAGATCCGGCTAGCGGGGGGGTGGAGGAGCAGTTCTTC
CSARDPASGGVEEQFF
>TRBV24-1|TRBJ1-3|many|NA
TGTGCCACCAGTGATCCCCTTCCGCTTAAGGGGGGGAGCTCTGGAAACACCATATATTTT
CATSDPLPLKGGSSGNTIYF
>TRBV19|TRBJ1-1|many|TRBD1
TGTGCCAGTAGTATCTGGGACAGGGACACTGAAGCTTTCTTT
CASSIWDRDTEAFF
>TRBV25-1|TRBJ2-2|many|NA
TGTGCCAGCAGTGAATGGGGTGGGGACACCGGGGAGCTGTTTTTT
CASSEWGGDTGELFF
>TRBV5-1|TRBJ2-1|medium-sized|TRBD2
TGCGCCAGCAGCTTGGCGCGGGAGGGGGGATTGTACAATGAGCAGTTCTTC
CASSLAREGGLYNEQFF
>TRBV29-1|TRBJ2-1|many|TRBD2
TGCAGCGTGGAAAAGACTAGCGGGAGATCGGGGCAGTTCTTC
CSVEKTSGRSGQFF
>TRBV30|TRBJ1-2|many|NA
TGTGCCTGGATAGGAGGGATCGGCTATGGCTACACCTTC
CAWIGGIGYGYTF
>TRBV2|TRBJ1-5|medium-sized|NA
TGTGCCAGCAGGAAGGCCGGGACACCGAATCAGCCCCAGCATTTT
CASRKAGTPNQPQHF
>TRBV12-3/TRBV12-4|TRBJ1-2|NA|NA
TGTGCCAGCAGTTTCCAGGGTAACTATGGCTACACCTTC
CASSFQGNYGYTF
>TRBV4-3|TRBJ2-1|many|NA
TGCGCCAGCAGCCAAGATAGGCAGTCGGCAAACAATGAGCAGTTCTTC
CASSQDRQSANNEQFF
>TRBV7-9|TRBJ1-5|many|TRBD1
TGTGCCAGCAGCTTAGGGACCGGGACAGGGTTTTGGGAGCCCCAGCATTTT
CASSLGTGTGFWEPQHF
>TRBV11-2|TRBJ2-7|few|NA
TGTGCCAGCAGCACGAGGGGGACTGAACCCTACGAGCAGTACTTC
CASSTRGTEPYEQYF
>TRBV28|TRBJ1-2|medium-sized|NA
TGTGCCAGCAGACTTGCCCACGGTGGCGGATATGGCTACACCTTC
CASRLAHGGGYGYTF
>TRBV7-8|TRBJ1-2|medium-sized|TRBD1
TGTGCCAGCAGCAGGCGGGACAGTTCCTATGGCTACACCTTC
CASSRRDSSYGYTF
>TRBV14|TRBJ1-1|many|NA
TGTGCCAGCAGCCAACAGATTCTGAACACTGAAGCTTTCTTT
CASSQQILNTEAFF
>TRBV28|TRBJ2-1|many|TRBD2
TGTGCCAGCAGTTGGGTGGCTAGCGGGAGGCGTGGTGAGCAGTTCTTC
CASSWVASGRRGEQFF
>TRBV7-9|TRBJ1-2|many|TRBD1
TGTGCCAGCAGCACAACAGGGGGGATTAACTATGGCTACACCTTC
CASSTTGGINYGYTF
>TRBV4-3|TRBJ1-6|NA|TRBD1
TGCGCCAGCCGAGTCGGGACAGGGAATTCACCCCTCCACTTT
CASRVGTGNSPLHF
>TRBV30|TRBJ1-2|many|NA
TGTGCCTGGAGCCGAACGGGTAGGGCCTATGGCTACACCTTC
CAWSRTGRAYGYTF
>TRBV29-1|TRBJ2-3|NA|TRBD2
TGCAGCGTTGAAGCTAGCGGACTGCCAGATACGCAGTATTTT
CSVEASGLPDTQYF
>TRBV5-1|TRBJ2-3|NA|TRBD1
TGCGCCAGCAGCTCGGACGGGACAGGCACAGATACGCAGTATTTT
CASSSDGTGTDTQYF
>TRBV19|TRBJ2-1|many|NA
TGTGCCAGTAGTATTTATCCGAACGGAGCCCTTCCGATCTTC
CASSIYPNGALPIF
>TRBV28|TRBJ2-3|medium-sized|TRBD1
TGTGCCAGCAGTGACCGGGCGGGACAGGGTATCACAGATACGCAGTATTTT
CASSDRAGQGITDTQYF
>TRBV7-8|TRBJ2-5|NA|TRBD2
TGTGCCAGCAGCTATCCCACTAGCGGGAGTGGCCGGGAGACCCAGTACTTC
CASSYPTSGSGRETQYF
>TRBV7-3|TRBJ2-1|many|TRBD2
TGTGCCAGCATCAAATACCGGACTAGCAGATACAATGAGCAGTTCTTC
CASIKYRTSRYNEQFF
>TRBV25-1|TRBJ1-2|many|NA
TGTGCCAGCAGTGGGGGTGAAGTTTTCTATGGCTACACCTTC
CASSGGEVFYGYTF
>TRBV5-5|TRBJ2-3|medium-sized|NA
TGTGCCAGCAGTCATTCCACTGGAGCCGGGTCAGATACGCAGTATTTT
CASSHSTGAGSDTQYF
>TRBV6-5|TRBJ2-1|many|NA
TGTGCCAGCAGTTACACAGGGCCTCCCGGTGAGCAGTTCTTC
CASSYTGPPGEQFF
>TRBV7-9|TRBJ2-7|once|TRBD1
TGTGCCAGCAGCTCACCACAAGGACAGGGGGCATCCTACGAGCAGTACTTC
CASSSPQGQGASYEQYF
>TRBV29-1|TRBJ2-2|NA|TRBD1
TGCAGCGTTTACAGGACAGGGGGCGGGACCGGGGAGCTGTTTTTT
CSVYRTGGGTGELFF
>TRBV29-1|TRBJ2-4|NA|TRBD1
TGCAGCGTTCCGGGACAGGGAGGGAAGAACATTCAGTACTTC
CSVPGQGGKNIQYF
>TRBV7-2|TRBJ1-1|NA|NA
TGTGCCAGCAGCTTTGCCGGGTTACTGGGGACTGAAGCTTTCTTT
CASSFAGLLGTEAFF
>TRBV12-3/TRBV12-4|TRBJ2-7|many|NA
TGTGCCAGCAGTACTGGGTGGGAGCAGTACTTC
CASSTGWEQYF
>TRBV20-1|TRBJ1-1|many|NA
TGCAGTGCCCCTTGGGGACGGTCTGAAGCTTTCTTT
CSAPWGRSEAFF
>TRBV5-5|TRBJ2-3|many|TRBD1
TGTGCCAGCAGCACCATGACAGGGGTTAGCACAGATACGCAGTATTTT
CASSTMTGVSTDTQYF
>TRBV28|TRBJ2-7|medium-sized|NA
TGTGCCAGCAGTCCGACGTTAGCAGGGCGGGACGAGCAGTACTTC
CASSPTLAGRDEQYF
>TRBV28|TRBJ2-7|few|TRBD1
TGTGCCAGCAGACCCGGACAGGGCAGGGACGAGCAGTACTTC
CASRPGQGRDEQYF
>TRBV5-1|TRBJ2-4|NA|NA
TGCGCCAGCAGCCTATTCCCGGAGCAGGAGATAGCCAAAAACATTCAGTACTTC
CASSLFPEQEIAKNIQYF
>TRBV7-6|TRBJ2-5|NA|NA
TGTGCCAGCAGCTTAGGAGGCCGCCTCCAAGAGACCCAGTACTTC
CASSLGGRLQETQYF
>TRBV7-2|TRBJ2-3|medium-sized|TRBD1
TGTGCCAGCAGCTTAGCGTCGAGCAGGGGGACAGATACGCAGTATTTT
CASSLASSRGTDTQYF
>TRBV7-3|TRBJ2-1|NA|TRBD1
TGTGCCAGCAGTTCCGGACAGGGCGGCAATGAGCAGTTCTTC
CASSSGQGGNEQFF
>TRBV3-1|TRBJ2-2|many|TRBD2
TGTGCCAGCAGCCGCGGGACTAGCGGGAGGCCCGGGGAGCTGTTTTTT
CASSRGTSGRPGELFF
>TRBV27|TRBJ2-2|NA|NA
TGTGCCAGCAGTTTATCGATAGGGGAGCTGTTTTTT
CASSLSIGELFF
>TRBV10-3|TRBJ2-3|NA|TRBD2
TGTGCCACCGCCGGGAGCGGGGGGGCAGATACGCAGTATTTT
CATAGSGGADTQYF
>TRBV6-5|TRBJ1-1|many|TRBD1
TGTGCCAGCAGTTACTCGAGGACAGGGGGCACTGAAGCTTTCTTT
CASSYSRTGGTEAFF
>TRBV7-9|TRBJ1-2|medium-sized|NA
TGTGCCAGCAGCAAGGGACCGTCCGGCTATGGCTACACCTTC
CASSKGPSGYGYTF